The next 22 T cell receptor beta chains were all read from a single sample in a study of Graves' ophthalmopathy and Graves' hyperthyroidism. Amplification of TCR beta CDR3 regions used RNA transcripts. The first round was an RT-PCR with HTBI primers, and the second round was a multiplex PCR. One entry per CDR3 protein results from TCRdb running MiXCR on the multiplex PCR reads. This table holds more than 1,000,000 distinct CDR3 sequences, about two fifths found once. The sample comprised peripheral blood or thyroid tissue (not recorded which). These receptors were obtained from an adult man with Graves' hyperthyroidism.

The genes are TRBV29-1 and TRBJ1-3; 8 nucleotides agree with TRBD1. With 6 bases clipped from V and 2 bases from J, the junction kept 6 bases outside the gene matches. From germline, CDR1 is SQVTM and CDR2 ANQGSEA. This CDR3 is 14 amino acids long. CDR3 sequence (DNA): TGCAGCGTAAGAGAGGACAGGGCTGGAAACACCATATATTTT. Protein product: CSVREDRAGNTIYF.

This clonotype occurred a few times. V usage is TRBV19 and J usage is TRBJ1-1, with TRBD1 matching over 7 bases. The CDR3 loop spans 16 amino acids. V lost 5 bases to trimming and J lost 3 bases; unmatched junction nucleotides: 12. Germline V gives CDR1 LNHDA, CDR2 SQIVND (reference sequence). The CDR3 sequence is CASSPGGGLVDTEAFF. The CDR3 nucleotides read TGTGCCAGTAGTCCAGGGGGAGGTCTGGTGGACACTGAAGCTTTCTTT.

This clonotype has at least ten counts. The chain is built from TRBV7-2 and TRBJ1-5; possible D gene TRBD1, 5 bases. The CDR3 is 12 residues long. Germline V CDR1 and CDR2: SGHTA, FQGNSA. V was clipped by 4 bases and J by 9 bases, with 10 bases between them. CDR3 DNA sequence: TGTGCCAGCAGCTGGGGGGAGCGGCCCCAGCATTTT. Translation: CASSWGERPQHF.

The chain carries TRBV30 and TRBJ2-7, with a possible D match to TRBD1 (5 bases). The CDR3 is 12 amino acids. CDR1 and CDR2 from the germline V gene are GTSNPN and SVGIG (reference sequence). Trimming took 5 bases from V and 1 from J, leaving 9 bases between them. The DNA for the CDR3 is TGTGCCTGGTCGTACAGGTCCTACGAGCAGTACTTC. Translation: CAWSYRSYEQYF.

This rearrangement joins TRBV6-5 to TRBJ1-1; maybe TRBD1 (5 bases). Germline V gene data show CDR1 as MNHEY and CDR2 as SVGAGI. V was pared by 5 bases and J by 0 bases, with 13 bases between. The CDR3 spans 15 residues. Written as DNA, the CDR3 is TGTGCCAGCAGTCTCGACAGTGACTTGAACACTGAAGCTTTCTTT. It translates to CASSLDSDLNTEAFF.

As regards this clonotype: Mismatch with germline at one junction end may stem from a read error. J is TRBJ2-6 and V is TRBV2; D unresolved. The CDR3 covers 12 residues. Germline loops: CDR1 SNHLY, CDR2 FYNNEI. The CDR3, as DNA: TGTGCCAGCAGGGGCAGGCGGAACACTGAAGCTTTC. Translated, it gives CASRGRRNTEAF.

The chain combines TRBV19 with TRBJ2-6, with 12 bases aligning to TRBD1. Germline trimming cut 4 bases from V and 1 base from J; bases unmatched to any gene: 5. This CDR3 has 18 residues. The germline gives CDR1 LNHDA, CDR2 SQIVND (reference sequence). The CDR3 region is CASSSGTGGVSGANVLTF. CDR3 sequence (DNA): TGTGCCAGTAGTAGTGGGACAGGGGGCGTTTCTGGGGCCAACGTCCTGACTTTC.

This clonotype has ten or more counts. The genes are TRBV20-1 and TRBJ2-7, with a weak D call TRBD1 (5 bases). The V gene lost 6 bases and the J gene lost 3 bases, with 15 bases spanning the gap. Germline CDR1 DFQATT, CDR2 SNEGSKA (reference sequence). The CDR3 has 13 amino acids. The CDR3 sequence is CSADLTDSYEQYF. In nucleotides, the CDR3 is TGCAGTGCCGACCTGACAGATAGCTACGAGCAGTACTTC.

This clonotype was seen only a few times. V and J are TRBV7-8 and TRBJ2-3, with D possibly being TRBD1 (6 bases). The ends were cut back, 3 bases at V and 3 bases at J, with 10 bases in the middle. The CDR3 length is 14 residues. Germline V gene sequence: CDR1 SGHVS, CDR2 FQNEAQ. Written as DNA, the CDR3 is TGTGCCAGCAGCTTGCAGGGGCCAACAGATACGCAGTATTTT. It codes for CASSLQGPTDTQYF.

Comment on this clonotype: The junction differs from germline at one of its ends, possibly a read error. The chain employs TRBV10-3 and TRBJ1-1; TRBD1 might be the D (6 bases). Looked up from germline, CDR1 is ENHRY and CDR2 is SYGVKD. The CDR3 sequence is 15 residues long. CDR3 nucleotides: TGTGCCAGCAGTGCTCCTACAGGGATGAACACTGAAGCTTTCTTT. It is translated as CASSAPTGMNTEAFF.

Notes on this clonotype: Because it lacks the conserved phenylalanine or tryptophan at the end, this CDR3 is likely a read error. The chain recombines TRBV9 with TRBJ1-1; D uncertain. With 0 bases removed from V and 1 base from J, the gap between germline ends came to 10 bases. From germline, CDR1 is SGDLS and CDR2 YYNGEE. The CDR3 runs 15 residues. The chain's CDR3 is CASSVVPEKNTEAFL. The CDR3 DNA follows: TGTGCCAGCAGCGTAGTCCCAGAAAAGAACACTGAAGCTTTCCTT.

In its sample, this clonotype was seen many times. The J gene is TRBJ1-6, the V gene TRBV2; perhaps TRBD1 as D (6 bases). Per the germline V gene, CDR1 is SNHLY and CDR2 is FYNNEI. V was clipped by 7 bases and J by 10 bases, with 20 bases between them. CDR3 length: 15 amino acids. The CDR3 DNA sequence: TGTGCCAGCACCAACGAACAGGGATTGGGATCACCCCTCCACTTT. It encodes CASTNEQGLGSPLHF.

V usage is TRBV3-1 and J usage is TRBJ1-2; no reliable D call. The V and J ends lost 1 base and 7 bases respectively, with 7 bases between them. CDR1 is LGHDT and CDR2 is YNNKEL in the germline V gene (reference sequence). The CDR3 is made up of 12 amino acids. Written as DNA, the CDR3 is TGTGCCAGCAGCCAAGGACAACTTGGCTACACCTTC. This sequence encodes CASSQGQLGYTF.

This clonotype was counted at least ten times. The CDR3 is CASSFTNSGANVLTF. Written as DNA, the CDR3 is TGTGCCAGCAGCTTTACGAACTCTGGGGCCAACGTCCTGACTTTC. This chain links TRBV7-9 with TRBJ2-6; the D is unclear. V gave up 3 bases and J gave up 0 bases, with 6 bases separating them. Germline assignment: CDR1 SEHNR and CDR2 FQNEAQ (reference sequence). The CDR3 has 15 residues.

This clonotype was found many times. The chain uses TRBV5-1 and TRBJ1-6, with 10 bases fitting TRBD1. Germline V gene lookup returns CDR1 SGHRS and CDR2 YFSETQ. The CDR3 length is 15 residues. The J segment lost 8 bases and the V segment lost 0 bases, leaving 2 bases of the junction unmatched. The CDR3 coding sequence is TGCGCCAGCAGCTTGGAGACAGGGGGCGATTCACCCCTCCACTTT. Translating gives CASSLETGGDSPLHF.

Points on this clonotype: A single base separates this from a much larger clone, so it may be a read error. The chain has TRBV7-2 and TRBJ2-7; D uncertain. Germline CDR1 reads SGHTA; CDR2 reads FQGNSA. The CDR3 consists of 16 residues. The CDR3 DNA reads TGTGCCAGCAGCCACAGTGAACTCCCCGGTGCCTACGAGCAGCACTTC. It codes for CASSHSELPGAYEQHF.

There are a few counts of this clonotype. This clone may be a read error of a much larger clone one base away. The CDR3 DNA sequence: TGCAGCGTTGACGCAGGTTACGAGCGGTACTTC. This gives the protein CSVDAGYERYF. The V gene is TRBV29-1, the J gene TRBJ2-7; no clear D. The CDR3 length is 11 residues. Germline values: CDR1 SQVTM, CDR2 ANQGSEA.

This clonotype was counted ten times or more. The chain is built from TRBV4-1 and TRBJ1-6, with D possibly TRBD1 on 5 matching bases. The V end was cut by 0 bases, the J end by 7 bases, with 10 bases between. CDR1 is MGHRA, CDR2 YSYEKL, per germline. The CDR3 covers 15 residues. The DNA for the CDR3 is TGCGCCAGCAGCCAAGAGGCAGGGTTGAATTCACCCCTCCACTTT. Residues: CASSQEAGLNSPLHF.

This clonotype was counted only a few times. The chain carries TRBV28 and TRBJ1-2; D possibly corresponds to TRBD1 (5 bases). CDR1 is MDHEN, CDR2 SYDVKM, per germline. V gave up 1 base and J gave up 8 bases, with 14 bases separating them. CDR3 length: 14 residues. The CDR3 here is CASSLYPGNVGYTF. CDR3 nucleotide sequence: TGTGCCAGCAGTTTATACCCAGGGAACGTGGGCTACACCTTC.

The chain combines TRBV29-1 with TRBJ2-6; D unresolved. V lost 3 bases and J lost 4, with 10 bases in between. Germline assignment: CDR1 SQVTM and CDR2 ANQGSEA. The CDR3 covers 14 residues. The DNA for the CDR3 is TGCAGCGTTGAGGGCACTAACGGGGCCAACGTCCTGACTTTC. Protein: CSVEGTNGANVLTF.

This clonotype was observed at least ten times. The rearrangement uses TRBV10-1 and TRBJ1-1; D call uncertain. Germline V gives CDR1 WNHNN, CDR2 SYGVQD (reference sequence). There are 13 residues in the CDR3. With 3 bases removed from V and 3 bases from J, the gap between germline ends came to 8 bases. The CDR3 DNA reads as TGCGCCAGCAGTGAAGGGCTAGACACTGAAGCTTTCTTT. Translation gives CASSEGLDTEAFF.

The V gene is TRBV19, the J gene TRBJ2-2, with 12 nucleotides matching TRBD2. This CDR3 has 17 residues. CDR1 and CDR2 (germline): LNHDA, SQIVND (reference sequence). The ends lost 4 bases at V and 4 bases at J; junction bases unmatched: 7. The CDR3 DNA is TGTGCCAGTAGTAGAAAGGGACTAGCGGGTGGCACCGGGGAGCTGTTTTTT. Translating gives CASSRKGLAGGTGELFF.